This TCR beta chain was sequenced during a study of cytotoxic CD8 clonotypes in ibrutinib-treated CLL. Study-wide results and limits: Lymph node repertoires were not studied, and sampling times were unmatched. Clonality went up at ibrutinib response and then declined back toward baseline at progression.

V lost 1 base to trimming and J lost 3 bases, with 10 bases between them. The CDR3 runs to 14 residues. The germline V gene encodes CDR1 SGHNT and CDR2 YYREEE (reference sequence). In its sample, this clone was seen a few times. The antigen remains unidentified. Here immunoSEQ multiplex PCR was the method, and the copy in TCRdb shows in-frame clones only, minus some. Found here are about 12,000 clones, under 80% of them singletons; the top ten hold roughly 27%. The sample in question was PBMCs, obtained before ibrutinib treatment. The chain joins TRBV5-4 to TRBJ1-1, with D uncertain. This TCR was sampled from a human donor with chronic lymphocytic leukemia. The CDR3 bases are TGTGCCAGCAGCTTGCATAGGTGGGACACTGAAGCTTTCTTT. Its translation: CASSLHRWDTEAFF.